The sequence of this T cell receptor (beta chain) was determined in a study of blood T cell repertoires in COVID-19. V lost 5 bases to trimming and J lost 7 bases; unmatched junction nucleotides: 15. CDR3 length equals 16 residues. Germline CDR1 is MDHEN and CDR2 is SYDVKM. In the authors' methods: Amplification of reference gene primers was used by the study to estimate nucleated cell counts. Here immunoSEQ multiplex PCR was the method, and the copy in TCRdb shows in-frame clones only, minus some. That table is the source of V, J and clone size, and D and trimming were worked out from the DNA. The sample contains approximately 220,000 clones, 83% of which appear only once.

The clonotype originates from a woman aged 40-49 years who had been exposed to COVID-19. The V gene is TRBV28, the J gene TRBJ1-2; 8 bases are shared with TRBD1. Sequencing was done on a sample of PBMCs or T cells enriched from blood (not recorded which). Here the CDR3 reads CASSPTLGQGHGGYTF. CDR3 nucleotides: TGTGCCAGCAGTCCGACCCTAGGACAGGGCCACGGTGGCTACACCTTC.